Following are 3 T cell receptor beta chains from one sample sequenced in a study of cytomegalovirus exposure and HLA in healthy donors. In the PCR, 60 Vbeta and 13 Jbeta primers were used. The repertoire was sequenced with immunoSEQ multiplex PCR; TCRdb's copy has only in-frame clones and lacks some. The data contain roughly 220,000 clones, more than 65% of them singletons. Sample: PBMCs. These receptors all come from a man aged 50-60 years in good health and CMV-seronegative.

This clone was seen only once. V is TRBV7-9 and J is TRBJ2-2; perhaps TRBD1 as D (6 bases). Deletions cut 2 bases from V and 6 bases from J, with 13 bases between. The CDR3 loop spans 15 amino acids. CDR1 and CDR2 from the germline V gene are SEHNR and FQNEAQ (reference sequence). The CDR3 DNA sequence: TGTGCCAGCAGCTTAAAAGCGACAGGTGCCGGGGAGCTGTTTTTT. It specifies CASSLKATGAGELFF.

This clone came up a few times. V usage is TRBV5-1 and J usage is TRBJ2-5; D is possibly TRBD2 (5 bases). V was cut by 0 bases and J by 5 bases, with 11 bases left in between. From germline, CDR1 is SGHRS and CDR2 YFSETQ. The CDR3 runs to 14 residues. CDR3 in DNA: TGCGCCAGCAGCTTGGGAGGGTTACGGGAGACCCAGTACTTC. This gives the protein CASSLGGLRETQYF.

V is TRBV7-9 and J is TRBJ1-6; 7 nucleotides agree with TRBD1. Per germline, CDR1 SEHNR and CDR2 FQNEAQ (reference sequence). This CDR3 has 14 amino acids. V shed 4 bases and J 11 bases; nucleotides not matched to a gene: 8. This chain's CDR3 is CASSSGTARAPLHF. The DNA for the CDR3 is TGTGCCAGCAGCTCCGGGACAGCTAGAGCACCCCTCCACTTT.